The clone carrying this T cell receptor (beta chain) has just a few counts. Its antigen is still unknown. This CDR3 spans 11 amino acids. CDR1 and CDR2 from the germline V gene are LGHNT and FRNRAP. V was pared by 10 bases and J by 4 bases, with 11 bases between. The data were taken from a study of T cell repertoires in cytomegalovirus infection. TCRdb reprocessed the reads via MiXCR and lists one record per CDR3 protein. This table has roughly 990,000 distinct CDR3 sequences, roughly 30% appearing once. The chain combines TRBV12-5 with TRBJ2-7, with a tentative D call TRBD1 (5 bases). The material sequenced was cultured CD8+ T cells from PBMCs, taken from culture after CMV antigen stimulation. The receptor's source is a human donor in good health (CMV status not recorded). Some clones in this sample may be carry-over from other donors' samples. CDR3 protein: CATQGGYEQYF. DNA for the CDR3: TGTGCTACGCAGGGTGGGTACGAGCAGTACTTC.